This TCR beta chain originates from a study of blood T cell repertoires in COVID-19. Background on the study: Researchers got acute and convalescent COVID-19 samples from the United States, Italy and Spain.

This CDR3 has 13 amino acids. Unmatched junction bases numbered 3, after V lost 8 bases and J lost 3 bases. Germline loops: CDR1 SNHLY, CDR2 FYNNEI. TCRdb's copy holds only in-frame clones and misses some; the assay was immunoSEQ multiplex PCR. Of 160,000 or so clones listed, approximately 86% are singletons. Comments on this clone: In the same sample, other DNA sequences code for this CDR3.

The sequence came from a woman in her fifties or sixties who had recovered from COVID-19. The chain employs TRBV2 and TRBJ1-5, with 8 bases that match TRBD1. Sequencing was done on a sample of peripheral blood. For the CDR3, the DNA is TGTGCCAGCTCGGGACAGGACAATCAGCCCCAGCATTTT. Translating it yields CASSGQDNQPQHF.